Below are 5 T cell receptor beta chains sequenced from a single sample in a study of vaccination and CD4 T cells after COVID-19. Sample treatment: approximately 11-day PBMC culture with coronavirus spike peptide pools or control peptides (ViraFEST assay). Sequence data for DNA of cultured CD4+ T cells were generated by the Oncomine TCR Beta short-read assay. Each CDR3 protein is one row after TCRdb ran MiXCR on the PCR reads. The sample has under 15,000 distinct CDR3 sequences; over 45% are singletons. Which antigens these TCRs recognize remains unknown. What was sequenced was CD4+ T cells from blood, cultured in vitro. The receptors derive from a human donor who had recovered from COVID-19.

Regarding this clonotype: The junction shows a germline mismatch at one end, possibly a read error. J is TRBJ2-7 and V is TRBV6-5; D unresolved. The CDR3 has 11 residues. Germline assignment: CDR1 MNHEY and CDR2 SVGAGI. The DNA of the CDR3 is TGTGCCAGCAGTTACGGGTACGAGCAGTGCTTC. Translated, it gives CASSYGYEQCF.

The sample holds one count of this clonotype. The V call is TRBV6-5, the J call TRBJ1-1, with TRBD1 matching over 8 bases. The CDR3 has 14 amino acids. Germline V gives CDR1 MNHEY, CDR2 SVGAGI. The V and J ends lost 4 bases and 10 bases, in that order; junction bases with no gene match: 11. The CDR3 nucleotides are TGTGCCAGCAGTTCCGTGACAGGGGAGGGTCGAGCTTTCTTT. Translation gives CASSSVTGEGRAFF.

The table lists this clonotype with a few counts. This rearrangement joins TRBV6-1 to TRBJ1-2, with D maybe TRBD1 (5 bases). Trimming left V 4 bases short and J 7 bases short, with 19 bases between. Germline V gene lookup returns CDR1 MNHNS and CDR2 SASEGT. The CDR3 is made up of 15 amino acids. The CDR3 DNA sequence: TGTGCCAGCAGTGTTTCCGACAGCCCCACTCTTGGCTACACCTTC. Its translation: CASSVSDSPTLGYTF.

The chain couples TRBV27 to TRBJ1-1; D is uncertain. Germline CDR1 MNHEY, CDR2 SMNVEV (reference sequence). The V gene lost 1 base and the J gene lost 4 bases, with 10 bases spanning the gap. The CDR3 has 14 residues. The CDR3 DNA sequence: TGTGCCAGCAGTTTATTCCACACGACCACTGAAGCTTTCTTT. Encoded protein: CASSLFHTTTEAFF.

The chain combines TRBV12-3 or TRBV12-4 with TRBJ2-7; tentative D call: TRBD2 (6 bases). The CDR3 is 14 amino acids. V gave up 5 bases and J gave up 6 bases, with 17 bases separating them. This CDR3 is CASSTSWQGGEQYF. CDR3 nucleotides: TGTGCCAGCAGTACCTCCTGGCAGGGAGGCGAGCAGTACTTC.